A selection of T cell receptor beta chains follows, all from one sample in a study of blood T cell repertoires in COVID-19. Assay used: immunoSEQ multiplex PCR; TCRdb lists only in-frame clones, some missing. The sample comprises about 43,000 clones, about 85% of which are singletons, and about a tenth rests with the top ten. Sequencing used peripheral blood. The receptor set was obtained from an elderly woman with active COVID-19. Both conserved end residues are part of each CDR3. The order of the fields is J gene, clone size, V gene, D gene, CDR3 DNA, CDR3 protein. The D gene is left open where the match is weak. Clone size is given for some rows only: seen once, a few or many times, or a class if the clone is expanded.

TRBJ2-5,-,TRBV5-4,-,TGTGCCAGCAGCTACCAAATGACAGGCACGGGGGAGACCCAGTACTTC,CASSYQMTGTGETQYF
TRBJ1-6,-,TRBV28,-,TGTGCCAGCAGTTTCAGGAATTCACCCCTCCACTTT,CASSFRNSPLHF
TRBJ1-4,-,TRBV28,TRBD1,TGTGCCAGCAGTCACAGGGGAAAGGGCGGAAAACTGTTTTTT,CASSHRGKGGKLFF
TRBJ2-7,-,TRBV5-1,-,TGCGCCAGCAGCCTAAACTACAGGGGAGGAAAGAACGAGCAGTACTTC,CASSLNYRGGKNEQYF
TRBJ1-4,once,TRBV7-9,-,TGTGCCAGCAGCTCCCAGGGTTTTGCGGAAAAACTGTTTTTT,CASSSQGFAEKLFF
TRBJ1-2,-,TRBV9,TRBD1,TGTGCCAGCAGCTCGGGCGCGACAGGGAGAGCTAACTATGGCTACACCTTC,CASSSGATGRANYGYTF
TRBJ2-7,many,TRBV6-6,-,TGTGCCAGCAGTTCCCGGGACACTACGGACGAGCAGTACTTC,CASSSRDTTDEQYF
TRBJ1-2,-,TRBV5-6,TRBD1,TGTGCCAGCAGCTCGATGACAGGGGTCGGCTATGGCTACACCTTC,CASSSMTGVGYGYTF
TRBJ2-7,-,TRBV12-3/TRBV12-4,TRBD2,TGTGCCAGCCGGGGGGGAACCTCCTACGAGCAGTACTTC,CASRGGTSYEQYF
TRBJ2-1,-,TRBV4-2,-,TGTGCCAGCAGCCAAGAGACAGGATCCTACAATGAGCAGTTCTTC,CASSQETGSYNEQFF
TRBJ2-4,-,TRBV18,-,TGTGCCAGCTCACCCGGGGCAGGGGAAAACATTCAGTACTTC,CASSPGAGENIQYF
TRBJ2-5,-,TRBV5-1,TRBD1,TGCGCCAGCAGCTTTCACAGGGGGCCAGACACTCAAGAGACCCAGTACTTC,CASSFHRGPDTQETQYF
TRBJ2-3,-,TRBV6-2/TRBV6-3,-,TGTGCCAGCAGTTATAGGGCGGGGAACACAGATACGCAGTATTTT,CASSYRAGNTDTQYF
TRBJ1-6,-,TRBV7-3,-,TGTGCCAGCAGCTCCAGGAGGGCAAATTCACCCCTCCACTTT,CASSSRRANSPLHF
TRBJ1-1,-,TRBV21-1,-,TGTGCCAGCCGGGGTAACACTGAAGCTTTCTTT,CASRGNTEAFF
TRBJ1-6,-,TRBV28,-,TGTGCCAGCAGGAGGACAGCCCTCTATAATTCACCCCTCCACTTT,CASRRTALYNSPLHF
TRBJ2-7,-,TRBV28,TRBD1,TGTGCCAGCAGTCCGGACAGGGGGTCCTACGAGCAGTACTTC,CASSPDRGSYEQYF
TRBJ1-1,once,TRBV9,-,TGTGCCAGCAGCGCGACAGGCCAGGACGCTGAAGCTTTCTTT,CASSATGQDAEAFF